The entry that follows covers one T cell receptor (beta chain) sequence. The antigen is undetermined. This entry comes from a study of T cell responses to AZD1222 COVID-19 vaccine. Broader study findings: With dominance at 160-218 and 743-854, vaccine-associated CD4 TCRs spanned spike. Sampling that yielded the repertoires occurred only after the peak T cell response.

Generated by immunoSEQ multiplex PCR, the TCRdb table keeps only in-frame clones and is missing some. The table records about 78,000 clones, about nine tenths of them present only once. The V end was cut by 5 bases, the J end by 6 bases, with 24 bases between. The CDR3 is 17 residues long. The germline V gene encodes CDR1 MGHDK and CDR2 SYGVNS. The chain combines TRBV25-1 with TRBJ2-3, with D perhaps TRBD1 (6 bases). Sample: peripheral blood, taken 28 days after the second AZD1222 dose. This clonotype originated in an adult who received the AZD1222 COVID-19 vaccine. The CDR3 is CASSSRGYGYEHDTQYF. CDR3 in DNA: TGTGCCAGCAGTTCGAGGGGGTATGGGTATGAGCACGATACGCAGTATTTT.